These T cell receptor beta chains were read from a single sample in a study of T cell clones after liver transplantation. The assay was immunoSEQ multiplex PCR, and TCRdb's table has in-frame clones only and misses some. The sample has over 100,000 clones, 75% to 85% seen once; the top ten hold 0.99%. The sample in question was CD4+ T cells from blood, obtained before liver transplant. These receptors came from a human donor who received a liver transplant. The CDR3 runs from the conserved cysteine through the conserved F or W. Each record gives: clone size, V gene, J gene, D gene, CDR3 protein, CDR3 DNA. D genes are given only for firm matches. A row's size may be missing; if present it is once, few, many or a size class.

>-|TRBV7-9|TRBJ1-6|TRBD1
CASSRGQGGNSPLHF
TGTGCCAGCAGCCGCGGACAGGGTGGCAATTCACCCCTCCACTTT
>-|TRBV2|TRBJ1-5|-
CASSRDINQPQHF
TGTGCCAGCAGTAGGGACATTAATCAGCCCCAGCATTTT
>-|TRBV5-4|TRBJ1-6|TRBD1
CASSLTGGGVDSPLHF
TGTGCCAGCAGCCTAACAGGGGGCGGGGTGGATTCACCCCTCCACTTT
>-|TRBV4-1|TRBJ2-1|-
CASSHVTPTNEQFF
TGCGCCAGCAGCCACGTAACTCCGACCAATGAGCAGTTCTTC
>-|TRBV2|TRBJ2-5|TRBD2
CARGSAGGETQYF
TGTGCCAGGGGGTCAGCGGGAGGAGAGACCCAGTACTTC
>-|TRBV11-2|TRBJ2-7|-
CASSRTPSYEQYF
TGTGCCAGCAGCCGGACGCCCTCCTACGAGCAGTACTTC
>once|TRBV1|TRBJ2-4|-
CTSSQDLQETRRRAKNIQYF
TGCACCAGCAGCCAAGATTTGCAGGAGACCCGCCGCAGGGCCAAAAACATTCAGTACTTC
>-|TRBV2|TRBJ2-3|TRBD2
CARTWAGGSDTQYF
TGTGCCAGAACGTGGGCGGGGGGGTCGGATACGCAGTATTTT
>-|TRBV6-1|TRBJ2-5|TRBD1
CASSEIQGARETQYF
TGTGCCAGCAGTGAAATACAGGGGGCACGGGAGACCCAGTACTTC
>-|TRBV19|TRBJ1-5|-
CASSIRYGNQPQHF
TGTGCCAGTAGTATAAGGTATGGAAATCAGCCCCAGCATTTT
>-|TRBV6-4|TRBJ1-5|-
CASSEGPGQPQHF
TGTGCCAGCAGCGAGGGCCCCGGTCAGCCCCAGCATTTT
>-|TRBV4-1|TRBJ1-1|-
CASSHTGIRVAEAFF
TGCGCCAGCAGCCATACAGGGATAAGGGTCGCTGAAGCTTTCTTT
>-|TRBV6-5|TRBJ1-5|-
CASSEVFSGQPQHF
TGTGCCAGCAGCGAGGTTTTTAGTGGTCAGCCCCAGCATTTT
>-|TRBV6-1|TRBJ1-1|-
CASSEVRNTEAFF
TGTGCCAGCAGTGAGGTGAGGAACACTGAAGCTTTCTTT
>-|TRBV28|TRBJ2-1|-
CASSPFRLDEQFF
TGTGCCAGCAGCCCATTCCGACTAGATGAGCAGTTCTTC
>-|TRBV2|TRBJ2-3|-
CASSVPGPSDTQYF
TGTGCCAGCAGTGTTCCGGGGCCGTCGGATACGCAGTATTTT
>-|TRBV7-6|TRBJ2-1|TRBD2
CASSLEGLAAYNEQFF
TGTGCCAGCAGCTTAGAAGGACTAGCAGCCTACAATGAGCAGTTCTTC
>-|TRBV27|TRBJ1-1|-
CASSFRSEAFF
TGTGCCAGCAGTTTTAGGTCTGAAGCTTTCTTT
>-|TRBV6-1|TRBJ1-2|-
CASSEAQRNYGYTF
TGTGCCAGCAGTGAAGCGCAGCGAAACTATGGCTACACCTTC
>-|TRBV9|TRBJ1-6|TRBD1
CASSVSDRGNSPLHF
TGTGCCAGCAGCGTAAGCGACAGGGGAAATTCACCCCTCCACTTT
>-|TRBV30|TRBJ1-5|-
CAWSGGGNQPQHF
TGTGCCTGGAGTGGAGGGGGCAATCAGCCCCAGCATTTT
>many|TRBV11-2|TRBJ2-7|-
CASRGPAYEQYF
TGTGCCAGCCGGGGGCCGGCCTACGAGCAGTACTTC
>-|TRBV18|TRBJ1-4|-
CASSPTPGATNEKLFF
TGTGCCAGCTCACCCACTCCAGGGGCAACTAATGAAAAACTGTTTTTT
>-|TRBV7-8|TRBJ1-2|-
CASSPDGDYGYTF
TGTGCCAGCAGCCCGGACGGCGACTATGGCTACACCTTC
>-|TRBV28|TRBJ1-6|-
CASSFRGGRVSPLHF
TGTGCCAGCAGTTTTCGTGGGGGGAGGGTCTCACCCCTCCACTTT
>-|TRBV7-9|TRBJ2-1|TRBD2
CASSPPLGGGAYNEQFF
TGTGCCAGCAGCCCTCCCTTGGGCGGGGGAGCCTACAATGAGCAGTTCTTC
>-|TRBV5-3|TRBJ2-1|-
CARSHVASHNEQFF
TGTGCCAGAAGCCACGTCGCTAGCCACAATGAGCAGTTCTTC
>-|TRBV7-2|TRBJ2-5|-
CASSLSSYLGETQYF
TGTGCCAGCAGCTTGAGTTCTTACCTTGGTGAGACCCAGTACTTC
>-|TRBV5-4|TRBJ1-2|TRBD1
CASSLGQGGVYGYTF
TGTGCCAGCAGCCTAGGACAGGGTGGTGTCTATGGCTACACCTTC
>-|TRBV12-5|TRBJ1-1|-
CASADIGTEAFF
TGTGCTAGTGCCGACATAGGGACTGAAGCTTTCTTT
>-|TRBV6-4|TRBJ1-1|-
CASRNLPNTEAFF
TGTGCCAGCAGAAACCTCCCGAACACTGAAGCTTTCTTT
>-|TRBV27|TRBJ1-3|-
CASSLVQGHTIYF
TGTGCCAGCAGTTTGGTACAGGGACACACCATATATTTT
>-|TRBV15|TRBJ2-2|-
CATSRLPRRGNTGELFF
TGTGCCACCAGCAGACTCCCGAGGAGGGGAAACACCGGGGAGCTGTTTTTT
>-|TRBV7-6|TRBJ2-5|TRBD1
CASSFDRVQETQYF
TGTGCCAGCAGCTTCGACAGGGTCCAAGAGACCCAGTACTTC
>-|TRBV5-5|TRBJ2-5|TRBD2
CASSLRSGKETQYF
TGTGCCAGCAGCTTGCGTAGCGGGAAAGAGACCCAGTACTTC
>-|TRBV6-1|TRBJ1-1|TRBD1
CASSGQGLGDTEAFF
TGTGCCAGCAGTGGACAGGGGTTGGGGGACACTGAAGCTTTCTTT
>-|TRBV7-8|TRBJ1-2|-
CASSSSAQGPLNYGYTF
TGTGCCAGCAGCTCCAGCGCCCAGGGGCCCCTTAACTATGGCTACACCTTC
>-|TRBV7-9|TRBJ2-7|TRBD2
CASSLVRLSGGREGREQYF
TGTGCCAGCAGCTTAGTGAGGCTATCAGGCGGGAGAGAGGGTCGGGAGCAGTACTTC
>once|TRBV11-2|TRBJ2-7|-
CASSSEGLRLSGQYF
TGTGCCAGCAGCAGCGAGGGATTACGTCTCTCGGGGCAGTACTTC
>-|TRBV19|TRBJ1-5|-
CASSRGRAQGNQPQHF
TGTGCCAGTAGTAGGGGCAGGGCCCAGGGGAATCAGCCCCAGCATTTT
>-|TRBV6-4|TRBJ1-5|-
CASRTVNQPQHF
TGTGCCAGCCGGACAGTTAATCAGCCCCAGCATTTT
>-|TRBV7-8|TRBJ1-2|-
CASSLISAVPYGYTF
TGTGCCAGCAGCTTAATAAGCGCGGTGCCCTATGGCTACACCTTC
>-|TRBV7-3|TRBJ1-1|TRBD1
CASSFRGPDTEAFF
TGTGCCAGCAGCTTCAGGGGGCCGGACACTGAAGCTTTCTTT
>once|TRBV6-5|TRBJ1-1|-
CASSYPGSPGTEAFF
TGTGCCAGCAGTTACCCCGGGTCCCCAGGGACTGAAGCTTTCTTT
>-|TRBV7-3|TRBJ2-2|TRBD2
CASSSGLAGVTGELFF
TGTGCCAGCAGCTCGGGACTAGCGGGAGTCACCGGGGAGCTGTTTTTT
>-|TRBV28|TRBJ1-1|-
CAGKPLGVNTEAFF
TGTGCCGGAAAACCGTTGGGTGTGAACACTGAAGCTTTCTTT
>-|TRBV27|TRBJ1-4|-
CASSWTAHNEKLFF
TGTGCCAGCAGTTGGACAGCACATAATGAAAAACTGTTTTTT
>-|TRBV7-2|TRBJ2-1|TRBD2
CASSLDVGRGYNEQFF
TGTGCCAGCAGCTTAGATGTCGGGAGGGGTTACAATGAGCAGTTCTTC
>-|TRBV9|TRBJ2-1|TRBD1
CASSVKDRGLNEQFF
TGTGCCAGCAGCGTAAAGGACAGGGGGCTCAATGAGCAGTTCTTC
>once|TRBV11-2|TRBJ1-5|-
CASSLDRGRNQPQHF
TGTGCCAGCAGCTTAGACAGGGGCCGCAATCAGCCCCAGCATTTT
>-|TRBV4-1|TRBJ2-7|-
CASSHPLVGYEQYF
TGCGCCAGCAGCCACCCTCTGGTGGGCTACGAGCAGTACTTC
>-|TRBV12-5|TRBJ2-2|TRBD2
CASGPTSGRNTGELFF
TGTGCTAGTGGTCCAACCAGCGGGAGGAACACCGGGGAGCTGTTTTTT
>-|TRBV6-5|TRBJ1-2|-
CASSTRGGYTF
TGTGCCAGCAGTACCAGGGGTGGCTACACCTTC
>few|TRBV5-1|TRBJ1-6|-
CASSTGVSNSPLHF
TGCGCCAGCAGCACCGGGGTCTCTAATTCACCCCTCCACTTT
>-|TRBV7-3|TRBJ2-2|TRBD2
CASSFRAGANTGELFF
TGTGCCAGCAGCTTCCGAGCGGGGGCGAACACCGGGGAGCTGTTTTTT